This T cell receptor (beta chain) appears in the sequencing data of a study of blood T cells in healthy people across ages. Findings and caveats of the study: From one million sequenced T cells, diversity estimates were lower bounds.

Isolated per sample were at least 7 million PBMCs. V lost 3 bases to trimming and J lost 4 bases; unmatched junction nucleotides: 4. CDR1 is MNHEY and CDR2 is SMNVEV in the germline V gene (reference sequence). This CDR3 spans 14 amino acids. Together with a sample-barcoded 5' primer, a J-beta primer mix was included in a second PCR lasting about 6 to 11 cycles. TCRdb recomputed calls from the 5' RACE reads with MiXCR, one row per CDR3 protein. The table records about 780,000 distinct CDR3 sequences, approximately 24% of them present only once. In regard to this clonotype: Its specificity is not known.

These data were likewise used in another study, on T cells of mothers and their children.

This chain joins TRBV27 and TRBJ2-3; 7 nucleotides line up with TRBD2. Sequenced material: blood. The TCR was taken from a boy aged 5-17 years in good health. CDR3 loop: CASSFAGEADTQYF. The CDR3, as DNA: TGTGCCAGCAGTTTTGCGGGGGAGGCAGATACGCAGTATTTT.